This paragraph reports one T cell receptor beta chain. What it recognizes is unknown. The repertoire was sequenced with immunoSEQ multiplex PCR; TCRdb's copy has only in-frame clones and lacks some. The sample has 75,000 to 95,000 clones, over 65% seen once. These data belong to a study of T cell clones after liver transplantation. Overall study: Three of the eight recipients were HCV-positive; the rest had non-autoimmune, non-viral transplant indications.

The study's findings and limits: Conclusions were preliminary, with small, heterogeneous patient groups. A significant post-transplant drop in circulating graft-donor-reactive CD4 TCRbeta sequences occurred in most of the 8 subjects.

Germline loops: CDR1 SGHRS, CDR2 YFSETQ. V was trimmed by 1 base and J by 5 bases, leaving 7 bases between them. CDR3 length: 12 amino acids. The chain has TRBV5-1 and TRBJ2-7; TRBD2 might be the D (5 bases). The sample consisted of CD4+ T cells from blood, taken at the 22-month timepoint. This sequence was found in a human patient who received a liver transplant. A share of the T cells may be of graft donor origin. CDR3 sequence (DNA): TGCGCCAGCAGCTTGAGTAGCGACGAGCAGTACTTC. This sequence encodes CASSLSSDEQYF.